This is a list of T cell receptor beta chains from one sample in a study of CD8 T cells in Susac syndrome. TCRdb itself ran the immunoSEQ multiplex PCR reads through MiXCR, one entry per CDR3 protein. The sample records 170,000 or so distinct CDR3 sequences, about 95% being singletons. What was sequenced was CD4+ T cells from PBMCs. Source of these receptors: a human donor with Susac syndrome. Both conserved end residues are part of each CDR3. The D gene is left open where the match is weak. The listing skips clone size in some rows; elsewhere it reads once, few, many or a size class.

abundance,d_gene,j_gene,v_gene,CDR3nt,CDR3aa
-,-,TRBJ1-2,TRBV5-1,TGCGCCAGCAGCTTGGCCCACAGCTATGGCTACACCTTC,CASSLAHSYGYTF
-,-,TRBJ2-1,TRBV7-9,TGTGCCAGCAGCTTTAATCGGGAATGGGATGAGCAGTTCTTC,CASSFNREWDEQFF
-,TRBD1,TRBJ1-2,TRBV20-1,TGCAGTGCTCCCCCAGGGGGAAACTATGGCTACACCTTC,CSAPPGGNYGYTF
-,-,TRBJ2-3,TRBV3-1,TGTGCCAGCAGCCAAGCACTAGCAGGAGATACGCAGTATTTT,CASSQALAGDTQYF
once,-,TRBJ2-1,TRBV10-3,TGTGCCATCAGTGAGTCGACCACGGGAATATACAATGAGCAGTTCTTC,CAISESTTGIYNEQFF
-,TRBD2,TRBJ2-1,TRBV25-1,TGTGCCAGCAGTGACCCAGCGGGGGGCGTCTACAATGAGCAGTTCTTC,CASSDPAGGVYNEQFF
-,-,TRBJ1-6,TRBV30,TGTGCGGGACGGACCTCCTATAATTCACCCCTCCACTTT,CAGRTSYNSPLHF
once,TRBD1,TRBJ1-1,TRBV14,TGTGCCAGCAGCCAACGCCGGGACAGGGTGACTGAAGCTTTCTTT,CASSQRRDRVTEAFF
-,-,TRBJ2-1,TRBV19,TGTGCCAGTAGTATCACCAACGCCAGGGGTGAGCAGTTCTTC,CASSITNARGEQFF
few,-,TRBJ2-7,TRBV11-2,TGTGCCAGCAGCTCCGCTTACTACGAGCAGTACTTC,CASSSAYYEQYF
-,-,TRBJ2-1,TRBV7-3,TGTGCCAGCAGCTCCGAGGGCACCAAGCAGTTCTTC,CASSSEGTKQFF
-,-,TRBJ1-5,TRBV4-1,TGCGCCAGCAGCCAAGGGGTGGGGTTCGGCTCCAATCAGCCCCAGCATTTT,CASSQGVGFGSNQPQHF
once,-,TRBJ2-4,TRBV11-2,TGTGCCAGCAGCCCTCTAGGAGTAGCCAAAAACATTCAGTACTTC,CASSPLGVAKNIQYF
-,TRBD1,TRBJ2-7,TRBV9,TGTGCCAGCAGCGCCGGACAGGGTGTGGACGAGCAGTACTTC,CASSAGQGVDEQYF
-,-,TRBJ2-2,TRBV6-2/TRBV6-3,TGTGCCAGCAGTTACTCTCTAAACACCGGGGAGCTGTTTTTT,CASSYSLNTGELFF
-,-,TRBJ2-5,TRBV7-8,TGTGCCAGCAGCCCCCGGCGACTGATGCGAGAGACCCAGTACTTC,CASSPRRLMRETQYF
-,-,TRBJ2-7,TRBV6-5,TGTGCCAGCAGCCCCCGTCCCGACCACGAGCAGTACTTC,CASSPRPDHEQYF
-,-,TRBJ1-1,TRBV11-2,TGTGCCAGCAGCCGATCGACCACGGAAGCTTTCTTT,CASSRSTTEAFF
-,-,TRBJ2-5,TRBV29-1,TGCAGCGTTGAAAAATGGGAGACCCAGTACTTC,CSVEKWETQYF
-,-,TRBJ1-5,TRBV28,TGTGCCAGCAGTTTGCCGCAGGGAGGGAGCAATCAGCCCCAGCATTTT,CASSLPQGGSNQPQHF